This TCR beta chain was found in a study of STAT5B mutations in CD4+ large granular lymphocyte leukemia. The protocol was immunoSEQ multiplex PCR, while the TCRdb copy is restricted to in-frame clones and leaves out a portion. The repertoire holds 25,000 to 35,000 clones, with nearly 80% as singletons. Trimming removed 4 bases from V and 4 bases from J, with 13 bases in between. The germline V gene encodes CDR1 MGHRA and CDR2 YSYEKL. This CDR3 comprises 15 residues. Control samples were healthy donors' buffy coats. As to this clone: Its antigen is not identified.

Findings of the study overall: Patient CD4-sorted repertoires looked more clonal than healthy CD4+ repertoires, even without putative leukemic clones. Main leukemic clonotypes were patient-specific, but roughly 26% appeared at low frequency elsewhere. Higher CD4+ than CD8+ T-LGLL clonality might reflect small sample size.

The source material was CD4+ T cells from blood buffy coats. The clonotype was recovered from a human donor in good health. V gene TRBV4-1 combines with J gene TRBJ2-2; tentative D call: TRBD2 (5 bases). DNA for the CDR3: TGCGCCAGCAGCCTCTTCCCGGGAAGCACCGGGGAGCTGTTTTTT. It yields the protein CASSLFPGSTGELFF.